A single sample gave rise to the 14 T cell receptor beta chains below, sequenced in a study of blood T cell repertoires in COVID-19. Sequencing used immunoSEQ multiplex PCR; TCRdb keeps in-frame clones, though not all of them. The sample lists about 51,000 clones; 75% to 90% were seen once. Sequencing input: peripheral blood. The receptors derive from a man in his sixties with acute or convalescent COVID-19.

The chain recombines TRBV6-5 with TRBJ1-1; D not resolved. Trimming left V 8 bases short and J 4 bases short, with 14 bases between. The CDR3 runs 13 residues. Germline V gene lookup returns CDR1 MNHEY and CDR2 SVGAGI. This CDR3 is CASVPLRGTEAFF. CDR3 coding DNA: TGTGCCAGCGTCCCGCTAAGAGGCACTGAAGCTTTCTTT.

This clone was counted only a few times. CDR3 nucleotide sequence: TGCGCCAGCAGCTTGGACGGCGGAGCATTCTACGAGCAGTACTTC. This codes for CASSLDGGAFYEQYF. The chain couples TRBV5-1 to TRBJ2-7, with unresolved D. V lost 0 bases and J lost 3, with 13 bases in between. The germline V gene has CDR1 SGHRS and CDR2 YFSETQ. CDR3 length: 15 amino acids.

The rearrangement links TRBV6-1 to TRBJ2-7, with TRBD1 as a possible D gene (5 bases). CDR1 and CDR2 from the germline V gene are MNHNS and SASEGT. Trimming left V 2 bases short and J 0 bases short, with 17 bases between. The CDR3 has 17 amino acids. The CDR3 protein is CASSEIRTTARSYEQYF. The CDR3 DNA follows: TGTGCCAGCAGTGAAATTCGGACAACAGCCCGCTCCTACGAGCAGTACTTC.

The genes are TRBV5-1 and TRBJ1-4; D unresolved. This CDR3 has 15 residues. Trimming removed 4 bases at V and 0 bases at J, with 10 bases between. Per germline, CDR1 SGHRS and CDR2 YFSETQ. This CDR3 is CASSAGAPTNEKLFF. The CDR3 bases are TGCGCCAGCAGCGCGGGAGCCCCAACTAATGAAAAACTGTTTTTT. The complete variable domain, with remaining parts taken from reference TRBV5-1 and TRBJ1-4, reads KAGVTQTPRYLIKTRGQQVTLSCSPISGHRSVSWYQQTPGQGLQFLFEYFSETQRNKGNFPGRFSGRQFSNSRSEMNVSTLELGDSALYLCASSAGAPTNEKLFFGSGTQLSVL.

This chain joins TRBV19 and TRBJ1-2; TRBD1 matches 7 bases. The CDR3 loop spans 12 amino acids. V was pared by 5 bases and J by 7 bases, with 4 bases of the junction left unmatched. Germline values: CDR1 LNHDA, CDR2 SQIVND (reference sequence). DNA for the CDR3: TGTGCCAGTAGTCGAGGGGGCGGTGGCTACACCTTC. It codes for CASSRGGGGYTF.

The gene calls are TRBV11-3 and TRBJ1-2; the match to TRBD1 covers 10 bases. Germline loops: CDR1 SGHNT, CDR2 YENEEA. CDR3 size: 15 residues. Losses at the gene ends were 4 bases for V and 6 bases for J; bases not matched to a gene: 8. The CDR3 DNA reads TGTGCCAGCAGCTCAACCGGACAGGGGGAGAATGGCTACACCTTC. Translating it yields CASSSTGQGENGYTF.

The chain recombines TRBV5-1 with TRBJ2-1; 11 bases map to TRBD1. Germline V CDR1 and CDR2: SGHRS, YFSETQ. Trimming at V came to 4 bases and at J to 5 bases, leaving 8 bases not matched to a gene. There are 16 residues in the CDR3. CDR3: CASSVGDRGVDNEQFF. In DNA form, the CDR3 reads TGCGCCAGCAGCGTCGGGGACAGGGGGGTGGACAATGAGCAGTTCTTC.

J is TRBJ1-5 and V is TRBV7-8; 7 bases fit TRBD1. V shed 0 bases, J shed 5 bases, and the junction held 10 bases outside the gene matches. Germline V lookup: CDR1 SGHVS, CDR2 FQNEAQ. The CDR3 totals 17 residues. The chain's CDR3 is CASSLASGQGVHQPQHF. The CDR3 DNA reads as TGTGCCAGCAGCTTAGCATCAGGGCAGGGGGTGCATCAGCCCCAGCATTTT.

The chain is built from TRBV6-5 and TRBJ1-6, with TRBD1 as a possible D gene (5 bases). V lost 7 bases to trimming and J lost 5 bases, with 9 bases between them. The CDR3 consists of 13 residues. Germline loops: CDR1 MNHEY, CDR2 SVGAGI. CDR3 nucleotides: TGTGCCAGCATCCGACAGAATAATTCACCCCTCCACTTT. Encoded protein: CASIRQNNSPLHF.

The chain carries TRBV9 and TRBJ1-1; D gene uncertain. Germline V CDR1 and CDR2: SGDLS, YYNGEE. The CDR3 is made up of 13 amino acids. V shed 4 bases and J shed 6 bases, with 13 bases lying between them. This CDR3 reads CASSSSGYSEAFF. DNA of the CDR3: TGTGCCAGCAGCTCCTCGGGTTATTCTGAAGCTTTCTTT.

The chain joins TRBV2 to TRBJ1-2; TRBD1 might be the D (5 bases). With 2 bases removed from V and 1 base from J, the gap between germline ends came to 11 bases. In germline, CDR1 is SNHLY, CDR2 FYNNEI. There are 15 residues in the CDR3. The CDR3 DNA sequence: TGTGCCAGCAGTGAACCCTCGGGGGGTAACTATGGCTACACCTTC. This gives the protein CASSEPSGGNYGYTF.

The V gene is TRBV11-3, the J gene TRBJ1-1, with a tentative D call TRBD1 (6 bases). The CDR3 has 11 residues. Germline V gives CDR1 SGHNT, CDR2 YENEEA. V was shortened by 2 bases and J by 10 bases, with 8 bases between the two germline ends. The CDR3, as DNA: TGTGCCAGCAGCTTATCAGGGGTAGCTTTCTTT. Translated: CASSLSGVAFF.

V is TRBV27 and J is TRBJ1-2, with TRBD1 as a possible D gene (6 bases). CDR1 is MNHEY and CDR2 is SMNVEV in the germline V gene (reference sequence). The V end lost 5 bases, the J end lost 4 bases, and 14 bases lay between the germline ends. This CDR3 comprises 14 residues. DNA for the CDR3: TGTGCCAGCAGTGCCCACGGGGGGGCCTATGGCTACACCTTC. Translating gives CASSAHGGAYGYTF.

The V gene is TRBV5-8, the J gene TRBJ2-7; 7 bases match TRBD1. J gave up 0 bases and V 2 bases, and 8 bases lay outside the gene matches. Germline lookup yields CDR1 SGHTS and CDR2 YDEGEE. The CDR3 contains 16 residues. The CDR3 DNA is TGTGCCAGCAGCTTCGGGGACAGCAAAAGCTCCTACGAGCAGTACTTC. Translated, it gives CASSFGDSKSSYEQYF.